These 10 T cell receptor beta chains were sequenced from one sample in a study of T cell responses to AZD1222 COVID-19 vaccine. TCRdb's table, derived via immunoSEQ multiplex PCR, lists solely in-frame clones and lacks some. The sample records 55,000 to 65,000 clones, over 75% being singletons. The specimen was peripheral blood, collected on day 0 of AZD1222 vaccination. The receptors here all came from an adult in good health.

The CDR3 protein is CASSFDKYEQFF. The DNA for the CDR3 is TGTGCCAGCAGTTTTGATAAGTATGAGCAGTTCTTC. The chain is built from TRBV12-3 or TRBV12-4 and TRBJ2-1; D unresolved. The CDR3 totals 12 residues. V gave up 3 bases and J gave up 8 bases, with 8 bases separating them.

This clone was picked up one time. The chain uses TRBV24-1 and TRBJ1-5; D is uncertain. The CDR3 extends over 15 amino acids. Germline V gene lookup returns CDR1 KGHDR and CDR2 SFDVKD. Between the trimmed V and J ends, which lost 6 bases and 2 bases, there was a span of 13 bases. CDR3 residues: CATSQHLDCNQPQHF. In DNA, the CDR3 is TGTGCCACCAGTCAACATCTGGACTGCAATCAGCCCCAGCATTTT.

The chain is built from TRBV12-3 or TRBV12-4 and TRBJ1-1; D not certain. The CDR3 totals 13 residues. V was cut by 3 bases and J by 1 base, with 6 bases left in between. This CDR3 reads CASSFSGNTEAFF. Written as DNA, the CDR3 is TGTGCCAGCAGTTTCTCGGGGAACACTGAAGCTTTCTTT.

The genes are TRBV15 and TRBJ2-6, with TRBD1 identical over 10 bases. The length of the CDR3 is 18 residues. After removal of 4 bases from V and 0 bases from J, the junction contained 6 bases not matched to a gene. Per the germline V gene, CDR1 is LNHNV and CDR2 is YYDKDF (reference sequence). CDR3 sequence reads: CATSTRDRGPSGANVLTF. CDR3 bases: TGTGCCACCAGCACCCGGGACAGGGGCCCCTCTGGGGCCAACGTCCTGACTTTC.

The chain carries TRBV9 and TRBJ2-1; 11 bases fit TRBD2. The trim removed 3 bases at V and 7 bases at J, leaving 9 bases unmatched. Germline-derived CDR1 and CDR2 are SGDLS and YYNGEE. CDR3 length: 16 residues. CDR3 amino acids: CASSALGLAVRNEQFF. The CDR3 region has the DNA TGTGCCAGCAGCGCCCTGGGACTAGCGGTGAGAAATGAGCAGTTCTTC.

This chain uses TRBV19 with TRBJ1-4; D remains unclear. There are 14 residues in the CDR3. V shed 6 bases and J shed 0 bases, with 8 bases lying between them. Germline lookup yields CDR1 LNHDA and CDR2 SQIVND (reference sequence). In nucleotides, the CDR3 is TGTGCCAGTAGAGGCGTGGCAACTAATGAAAAACTGTTTTTT. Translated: CASRGVATNEKLFF.

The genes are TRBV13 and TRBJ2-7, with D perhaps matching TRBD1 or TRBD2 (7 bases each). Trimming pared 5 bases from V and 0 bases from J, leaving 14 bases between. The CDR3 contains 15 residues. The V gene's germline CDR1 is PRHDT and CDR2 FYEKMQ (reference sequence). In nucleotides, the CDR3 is TGTGCCAGCAGCCCAGGGGGGGGCATCTCCTACGAGCAGTACTTC. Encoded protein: CASSPGGGISYEQYF.

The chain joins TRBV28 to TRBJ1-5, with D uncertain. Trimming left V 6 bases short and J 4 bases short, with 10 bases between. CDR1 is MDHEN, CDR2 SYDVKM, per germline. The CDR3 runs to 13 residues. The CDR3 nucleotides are TGTGCCAGCAGCCTACTCGGGAATCAGCCCCAGCATTTT. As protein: CASSLLGNQPQHF. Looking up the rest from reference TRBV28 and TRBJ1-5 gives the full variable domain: DVKVTQSSRYLVKRTGEKVFLECVQDMDHENMFWYRQDPGLGLRLIYFSYDVKMKEKGDIPEGYSVSREKKERFSLILESASTNQTSMYLCASSLLGNQPQHFGDGTRLSIL.

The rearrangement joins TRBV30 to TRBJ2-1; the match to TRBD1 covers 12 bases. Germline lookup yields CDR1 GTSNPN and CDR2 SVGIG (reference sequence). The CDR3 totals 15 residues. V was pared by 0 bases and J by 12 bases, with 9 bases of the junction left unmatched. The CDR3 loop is CAWSVRGQGARRQFF. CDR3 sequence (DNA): TGTGCCTGGAGTGTAAGGGGACAGGGGGCTCGGCGGCAGTTCTTC. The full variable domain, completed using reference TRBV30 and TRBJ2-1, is SQTIHQWPATLVQPVGSPLSLECTVEGTSNPNLYWYRQAAGRGLQLLFYSVGIGQISSEVPQNLSASRPQDRQFILSSKKLLLSDSGFYLCAWSVRGQGARRQFFGPGTRLTVL.

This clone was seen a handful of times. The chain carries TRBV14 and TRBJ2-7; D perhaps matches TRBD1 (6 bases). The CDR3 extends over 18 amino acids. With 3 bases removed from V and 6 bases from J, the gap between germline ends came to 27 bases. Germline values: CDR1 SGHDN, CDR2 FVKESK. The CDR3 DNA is TGTGCCAGCAGCCAGGGTTCTTTGGACAGTCCCGTTGGAGGCGAGCAGTACTTC. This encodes CASSQGSLDSPVGGEQYF.